Below are 11 T cell receptor beta chains sequenced from a single sample in a study of shared clonotypes between healthy human individuals. Here immunoSEQ multiplex PCR was the method, and the copy in TCRdb shows in-frame clones only, minus some. Of around 1.9 million clones detected, approximately 92% appear once; the ten largest clones hold about 1.6%. The naive CD8 subset, CD45RO-negative cells positively selected for CCR7, excluded terminally differentiated effector memory CD45RA+ cells. Source material: naive CD8+ T cells from PBMCs. Every receptor here comes from a man younger than 35 in good health. Some clones in this sample may be carry-over from other donors' samples.

The J gene is TRBJ2-1, the V gene TRBV27; D perhaps matches TRBD1 (5 bases). The germline V and J ends were trimmed by 1 base and 4 bases, with 11 bases remaining between them. The CDR3 has 15 residues. Germline V gene lookup returns CDR1 MNHEY and CDR2 SMNVEV (reference sequence). The CDR3 DNA reads as TGTGCCAGCAGTTTATTGGGGCACTTTTACAATGAGCAGTTCTTC. It encodes CASSLLGHFYNEQFF.

J is TRBJ1-3 and V is TRBV27; a weak D match, TRBD1 (5 bases). Germline CDR1 is MNHEY and CDR2 is SMNVEV (reference sequence). Trimming removed 3 bases from V and 2 bases from J, with 14 bases in between. There are 16 residues in the CDR3. CDR3 region: CASSFKGYPPGNTIYF. CDR3 DNA sequence: TGTGCCAGCAGTTTTAAGGGGTACCCACCTGGAAACACCATATATTTT.

The rearrangement joins TRBV29-1 to TRBJ2-7, with D possibly matching TRBD1 (6 bases). Per germline, CDR1 SQVTM and CDR2 ANQGSEA. The CDR3 has 15 residues. Trimming pared 4 bases from V and 0 bases from J, leaving 16 bases between. DNA for the CDR3: TGCAGCGTTGTATACACAGGGTCGCCCTCCTACGAGCAGTACTTC. This translates into CSVVYTGSPSYEQYF.

The count of this clone is one. The rearrangement joins TRBV4-3 to TRBJ2-3; a weak D match, TRBD2 (6 bases). The V end lost 0 bases, the J end lost 6 bases, and 19 bases lay between the germline ends. Germline CDR1 LGHNA, CDR2 YSLEER. The CDR3 is 17 amino acids. The CDR3: CASSQDKWEASRDTQYF. CDR3 sequence (DNA): TGCGCCAGCAGCCAAGATAAGTGGGAGGCCTCCCGGGATACGCAGTATTTT.

This clone was found a few times. The same CDR3 arises from other DNA sequences in this sample as well. V usage is TRBV30 and J usage is TRBJ1-5; D call uncertain. The CDR3 length is 12 residues. V gave up 0 bases and J gave up 3 bases, with 3 bases separating them. Germline V gene lookup returns CDR1 GTSNPN and CDR2 SVGIG (reference sequence). The DNA for the CDR3 is TGTGCCTGGAGTGTGCTCAATCAGCCCCAGCATTTT. Translation: CAWSVLNQPQHF.

The rearrangement uses TRBV11-2 and TRBJ2-1; the match to TRBD2 covers 10 bases. V lost 5 bases to trimming and J lost 3 bases; unmatched junction nucleotides: 10. This CDR3 has 17 amino acids. In germline, CDR1 is SGHAT, CDR2 FQNNGV. The CDR3 bases are TGTGCCAGCAGCCCTTATTCTAGCGGGAGCCTCTACAATGAGCAGTTCTTC. Its translation: CASSPYSSGSLYNEQFF.

The chain carries TRBV7-9 and TRBJ2-7; 10 bases line up with TRBD1. CDR3 length: 16 residues. J gave up 4 bases and V 4 bases, and 10 bases lay outside the gene matches. Germline assignment: CDR1 SEHNR and CDR2 FQNEAQ (reference sequence). The DNA for the CDR3 is TGTGCCAGCAGCTCCGAGGGACAGGGGAGAGCATACGAGCAGTACTTC. Protein sequence: CASSSEGQGRAYEQYF.

V and J are TRBV7-9 and TRBJ2-1; perhaps TRBD2 as D (6 bases). V was pared by 3 bases and J by 7 bases, with 10 bases between. CDR1 SEHNR and CDR2 FQNEAQ come from the germline V gene (reference sequence). The CDR3 has 13 residues. The CDR3 here is CASSLDGGNEQFF. Here the CDR3 DNA reads TGTGCCAGCAGCTTGGACGGAGGGAATGAGCAGTTCTTC.

This clone was observed once. At the DNA level, this CDR3 is encoded by other sequences in the same sample as well. CDR3: CASSLSTDTQYF. The CDR3 region has the DNA TGTGCCAGCAGCCTCTCCACAGATACGCAGTATTTT. This rearrangement joins TRBV11-2 to TRBJ2-3; D is undetermined. V was pared by 5 bases and J by 2 bases, with 5 bases between. This CDR3 spans 12 amino acids. CDR1 and CDR2 from the germline V gene are SGHAT and FQNNGV.

The V call is TRBV6-5, the J call TRBJ1-5; no clear D. This CDR3 comprises 14 residues. Looked up from germline, CDR1 is MNHEY and CDR2 is SVGAGI. The V gene lost 5 bases and the J gene lost 1 base, with 9 bases spanning the gap. The CDR3 coding sequence is TGTGCCAGCAGTGAGGAGGGAAGCAATCAGCCCCAGCATTTT. It encodes CASSEEGSNQPQHF.

The rearrangement joins TRBV9 to TRBJ1-1; tentative D call: TRBD1 (6 bases). Between the trimmed V and J ends, which lost 7 bases and 5 bases, there was a span of 12 bases. The germline CDR1 and CDR2 sequences are SGDLS and YYNGEE. This CDR3 has 12 residues. CDR3 in DNA: TGTGCCAGCCAGGGGATGGGGACTGAAGCTTTCTTT. Translating gives CASQGMGTEAFF.